Shown below are 13 T cell receptor beta chains from a single sample sequenced in a study of cytomegalovirus exposure and HLA in healthy donors. The PCR used 60 Vbeta and 13 Jbeta primers. The data were produced by immunoSEQ multiplex PCR, yet TCRdb's version contains in-frame clones alone and is incomplete. The sample lists some 90,000 clones, 60% to 80% occurring once. Sequenced: PBMCs. All receptors derive from a boy younger than 18 in good health and CMV-seronegative.

The chain uses TRBV6-5 and TRBJ2-1; 11 bases are shared with TRBD2. In germline, CDR1 is MNHEY, CDR2 SVGAGI. J was trimmed by 8 bases and V by 6 bases; bases with no gene match: 9. The CDR3 contains 15 residues. The CDR3 DNA reads as TGTGCCAGCAGGCTTAGCGGGAGGGCCTTGGATGAGCAGTTCTTC. This sequence encodes CASRLSGRALDEQFF.

V gene TRBV6-4 combines with J gene TRBJ1-5; D gene unclear. V dropped 4 bases and J dropped 3 bases, with 7 bases sitting between them. This CDR3 contains 13 residues. Germline lookup yields CDR1 MRHNA and CDR2 SNTAGT. The DNA of the CDR3 is TGTGCCAGCAGTGTACAGACCAATCAGCCCCAGCATTTT. It specifies CASSVQTNQPQHF.

On this clone: Other DNA variants within this sample encode the same CDR3. This sequence joins TRBV7-3 and TRBJ1-1; 7 nucleotides agree with TRBD1. Unmatched junction bases numbered 4, after V lost 4 bases and J lost 5 bases. This CDR3 contains 13 residues. The germline V gene has CDR1 SGHTA and CDR2 FQGTGA. The DNA of the CDR3 is TGTGCCAGCAGCTCAGGGGGAGGAACTGAAGCTTTCTTT. Translating it yields CASSSGGGTEAFF.

CDR3 in amino acids: CASSPQGDDTQYF. DNA of the CDR3: TGTGCCAGCAGTCCCCAGGGGGACGATACGCAGTATTTT. This chain uses TRBV7-9 with TRBJ2-3; 7 nucleotides match TRBD1. The CDR3 contains 13 residues. Germline loops: CDR1 SEHNR, CDR2 FQNEAQ (reference sequence). The V gene end was trimmed by 6 bases and the J gene end by 6 bases; junction bases not matched to a gene: 6. Complete variable domain (other parts from reference TRBV7-9 and TRBJ2-3): DTGVSQNPRHKITKRGQNVTFRCDPISEHNRLYWYRQTLGQGPEFLTYFQNEAQLEKSRLLSDRFSAERPKGSFSTLEIQRTEQGDSAMYLCASSPQGDDTQYFGPGTRLTVL.

This chain joins TRBV30 and TRBJ1-1, with a weak D call TRBD1 (6 bases). CDR1 GTSNPN and CDR2 SVGIG come from the germline V gene (reference sequence). CDR3 length: 14 residues. V lost 2 bases and J lost 7, with 17 bases in between. CDR3 DNA sequence: TGTGCCTGGAGTCCAGGGTTCAGGGGAATTGAAGCTTTCTTT. Its protein product is CAWSPGFRGIEAFF.

This rearrangement joins TRBV4-1 to TRBJ2-7; 8 bases align to TRBD1. The ends lost 2 bases at V and 12 bases at J; junction bases unmatched: 24. Germline-derived CDR1 and CDR2 are MGHRA and YSYEKL. The CDR3 length is 18 residues. CDR3 sequence: CASSQIVRQGARNLVLYF. The CDR3 DNA reads TGCGCCAGCAGCCAAATTGTTCGGCAGGGGGCGCGAAACTTGGTTTTGTACTTC.

The chain is built from TRBV4-1 and TRBJ1-1; 11 bases match TRBD1. There are 18 residues in the CDR3. The V gene end was trimmed by 4 bases and the J gene end by 0 bases; junction bases not matched to a gene: 10. The germline gives CDR1 MGHRA, CDR2 YSYEKL. The CDR3 region has the DNA TGCGCCAGCAGCCCCGACGGGACAGGGGGATTCATGAACACTGAAGCTTTCTTT. This encodes CASSPDGTGGFMNTEAFF.

The sample holds a few counts of this clone. The rearrangement links TRBV28 to TRBJ1-2; 8 bases fit TRBD1. Trimming took 5 bases from V and 6 from J; bases not matched to a gene: 8. CDR1 MDHEN and CDR2 SYDVKM come from the germline V gene. The CDR3 is 14 residues long. The CDR3 is CASSLAQGVHGYTF. CDR3 coding DNA: TGTGCCAGCAGTCTTGCACAGGGGGTTCATGGCTACACCTTC.

A few counts support this clone. J is TRBJ2-7 and V is TRBV6-6; no clear D. CDR3 length equals 12 residues. Germline V gene lookup returns CDR1 MNHNY and CDR2 SVGAGI (reference sequence). V was cut by 6 bases and J by 3 bases, with 9 bases left in between. CDR3 region: CASSRLDYEQYF. CDR3 bases: TGTGCCAGCAGCCGACTGGACTACGAGCAGTACTTC.

This clone occurred a few times. This sequence joins TRBV27 and TRBJ2-1, with unresolved D. The CDR3 runs 11 residues. V was cut by 3 bases and J by 9 bases, with 6 bases left in between. Per the germline V gene, CDR1 is MNHEY and CDR2 is SMNVEV (reference sequence). Written as DNA, the CDR3 is TGTGCCAGCAGTTTTAGATCTGAGCAGTTCTTC. This sequence encodes CASSFRSEQFF.

The genes are TRBV10-1 and TRBJ2-5; D is possibly TRBD2 (5 bases). Trimming took 2 bases from V and 9 from J, leaving 16 bases between them. The CDR3 contains 14 residues. Per the germline V gene, CDR1 is WNHNN and CDR2 is SYGVQD (reference sequence). The CDR3 DNA reads as TGCGCCAGCAGTGAGAGCGGTCAACTTCTGGCCCAGTACTTC. Translating gives CASSESGQLLAQYF.

A few counts support this clone. This sequence joins TRBV6-4 and TRBJ2-3; 13 bases fit TRBD2. The V gene's germline CDR1 is MRHNA and CDR2 SNTAGT. The V segment lost 6 bases and the J segment 1 base; nucleotides outside the gene matches: 1. The CDR3 is made up of 15 amino acids. Written as DNA, the CDR3 is TGTGCCAGCAGCGGACTAGCGGGGGGCACAGATACGCAGTATTTT. Translated, it gives CASSGLAGGTDTQYF.

The chain combines TRBV4-3 with TRBJ2-3; D is uncertain. Germline V gene lookup returns CDR1 LGHNA and CDR2 YSLEER. V lost 0 bases to trimming and J lost 3 bases, with 4 bases between them. CDR3 length: 13 residues. CDR3 in amino acids: CASSQDLTDTQYF. The CDR3 DNA follows: TGCGCCAGCAGCCAAGATCTTACAGATACGCAGTATTTT.